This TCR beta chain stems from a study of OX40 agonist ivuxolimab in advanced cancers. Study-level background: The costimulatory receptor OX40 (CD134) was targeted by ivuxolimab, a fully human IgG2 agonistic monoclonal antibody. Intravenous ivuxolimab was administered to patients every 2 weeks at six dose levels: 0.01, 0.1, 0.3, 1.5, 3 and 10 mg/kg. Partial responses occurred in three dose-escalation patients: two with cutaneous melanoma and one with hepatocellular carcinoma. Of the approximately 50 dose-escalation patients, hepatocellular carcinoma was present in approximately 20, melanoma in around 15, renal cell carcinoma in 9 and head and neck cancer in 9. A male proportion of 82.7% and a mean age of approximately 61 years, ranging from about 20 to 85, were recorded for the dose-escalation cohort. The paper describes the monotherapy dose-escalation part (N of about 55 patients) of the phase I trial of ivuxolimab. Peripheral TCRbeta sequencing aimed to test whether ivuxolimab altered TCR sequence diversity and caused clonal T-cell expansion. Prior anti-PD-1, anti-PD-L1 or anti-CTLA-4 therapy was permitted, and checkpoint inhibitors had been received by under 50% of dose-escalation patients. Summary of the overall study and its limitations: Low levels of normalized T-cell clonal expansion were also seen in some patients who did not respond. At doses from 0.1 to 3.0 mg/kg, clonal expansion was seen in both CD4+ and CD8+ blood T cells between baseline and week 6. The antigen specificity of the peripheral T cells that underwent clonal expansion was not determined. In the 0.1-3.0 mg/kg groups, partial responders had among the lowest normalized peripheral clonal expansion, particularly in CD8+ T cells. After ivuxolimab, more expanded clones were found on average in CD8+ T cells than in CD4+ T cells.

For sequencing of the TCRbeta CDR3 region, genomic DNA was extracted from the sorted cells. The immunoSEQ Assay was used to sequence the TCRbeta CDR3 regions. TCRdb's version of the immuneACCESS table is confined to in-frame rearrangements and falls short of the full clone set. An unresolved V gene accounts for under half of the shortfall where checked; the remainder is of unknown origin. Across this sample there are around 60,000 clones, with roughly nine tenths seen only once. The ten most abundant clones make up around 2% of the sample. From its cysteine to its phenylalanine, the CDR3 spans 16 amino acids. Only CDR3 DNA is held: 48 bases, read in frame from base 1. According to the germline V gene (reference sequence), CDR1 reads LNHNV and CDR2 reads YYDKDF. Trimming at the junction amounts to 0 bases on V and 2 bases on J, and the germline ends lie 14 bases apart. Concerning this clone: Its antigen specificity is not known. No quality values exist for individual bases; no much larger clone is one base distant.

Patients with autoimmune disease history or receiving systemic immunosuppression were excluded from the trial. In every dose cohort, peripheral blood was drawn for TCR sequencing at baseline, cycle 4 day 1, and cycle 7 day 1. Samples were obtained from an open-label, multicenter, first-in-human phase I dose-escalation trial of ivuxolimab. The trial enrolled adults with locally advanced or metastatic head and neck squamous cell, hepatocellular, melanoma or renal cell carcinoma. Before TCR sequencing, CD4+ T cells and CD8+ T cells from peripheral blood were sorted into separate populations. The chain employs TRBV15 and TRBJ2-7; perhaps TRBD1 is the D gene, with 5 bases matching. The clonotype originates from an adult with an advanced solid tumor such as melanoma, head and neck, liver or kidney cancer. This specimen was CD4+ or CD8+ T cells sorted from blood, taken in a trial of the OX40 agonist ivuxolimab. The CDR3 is CATSRERQLVPYEQYF. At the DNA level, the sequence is TGTGCCACCAGCAGAGAGAGACAGTTAGTCCCCTACGAGCAGTACTTC. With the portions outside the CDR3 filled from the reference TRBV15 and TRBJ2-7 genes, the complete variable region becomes DAMVIQNPRYQVTQFGKPVTLSCSQTLNHNVMYWYQQKSSQAPKLLFHYYDKDFNNEADTPDNFQSRRPNTSFCFLDIRSPGLGDTAMYLCATSRERQLVPYEQYFGPGTRLTVT.